This entry features one T cell receptor (beta chain) sequence. V was cut by 3 bases and J by 9 bases, with 24 bases left in between. Per germline, CDR1 GTSNPN and CDR2 SVGIG (reference sequence). The CDR3 contains 16 residues. This specimen comes from a study of blood T cell repertoires in COVID-19. Study-level background: The United States, Italy and Spain supplied acute and convalescent COVID-19 samples. PBMCs, B-cell-depleted T cells, or T cells provided the cDNA or gDNA that made up the material.

In the authors' workflow: Reference gene primer amplification gave estimated nucleated cell counts. Method: immunoSEQ multiplex PCR; TCRdb's copy keeps in-frame clones and lacks some. V and J calls plus clone size are reproduced from that table; the DNA served to infer D and trimming. The data show 45,000 to 65,000 clones, with 90% to 95% seen just once and about 4% held by the top ten. Sequenced material: peripheral blood. The rearrangement joins TRBV30 to TRBJ2-1, with a tentative D call TRBD1 (6 bases). The TCR originated in a man between 45 and 60 years old with acute or convalescent COVID-19. The CDR3 DNA reads TGTGCCTGGAGGGGTCTAGGTAGAGGGGGAAAAAGTGAGCAGTTCTTC. Its translation is CAWRGLGRGGKSEQFF.